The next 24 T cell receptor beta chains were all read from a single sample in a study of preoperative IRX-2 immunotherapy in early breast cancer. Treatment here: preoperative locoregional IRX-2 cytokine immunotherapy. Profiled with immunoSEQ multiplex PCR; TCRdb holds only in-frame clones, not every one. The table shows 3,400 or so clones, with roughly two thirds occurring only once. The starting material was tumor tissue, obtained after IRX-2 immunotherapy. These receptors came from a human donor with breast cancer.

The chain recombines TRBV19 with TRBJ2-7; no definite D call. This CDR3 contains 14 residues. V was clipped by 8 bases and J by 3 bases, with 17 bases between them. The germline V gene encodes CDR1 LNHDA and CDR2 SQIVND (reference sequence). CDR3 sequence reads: CASHPARLDYEQYF. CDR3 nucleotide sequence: TGTGCCAGTCACCCTGCCCGGCTAGACTACGAGCAGTACTTC.

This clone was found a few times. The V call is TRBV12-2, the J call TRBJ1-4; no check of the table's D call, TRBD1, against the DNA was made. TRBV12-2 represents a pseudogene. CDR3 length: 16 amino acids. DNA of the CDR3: TGTGCCACTCTTAAACAGGGGGCTGCAACTAATGAAAAACTGTTTTTT. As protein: CATLKQGAATNEKLFF.

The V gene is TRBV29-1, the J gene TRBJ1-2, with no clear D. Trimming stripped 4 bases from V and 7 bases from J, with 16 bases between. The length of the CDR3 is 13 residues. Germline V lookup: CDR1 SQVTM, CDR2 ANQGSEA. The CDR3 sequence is CSVVGKGLTGYTF. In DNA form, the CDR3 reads TGCAGCGTTGTGGGAAAAGGGCTTACTGGCTACACCTTC.

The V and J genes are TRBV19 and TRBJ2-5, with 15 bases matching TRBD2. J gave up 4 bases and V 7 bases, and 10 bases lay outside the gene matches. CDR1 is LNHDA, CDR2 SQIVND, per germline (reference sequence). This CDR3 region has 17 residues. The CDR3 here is CASNWTSGGVEGETQYF. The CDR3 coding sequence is TGTGCCAGTAATTGGACTAGCGGGGGGGTTGAGGGAGAGACCCAGTACTTC.

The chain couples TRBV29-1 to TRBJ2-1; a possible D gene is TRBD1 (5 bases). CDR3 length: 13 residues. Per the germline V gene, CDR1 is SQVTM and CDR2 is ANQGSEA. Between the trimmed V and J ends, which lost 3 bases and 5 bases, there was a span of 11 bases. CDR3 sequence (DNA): TGCAGCGTTGAGCTTCACAGGAACAATGAGCAGTTCTTC. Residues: CSVELHRNNEQFF.

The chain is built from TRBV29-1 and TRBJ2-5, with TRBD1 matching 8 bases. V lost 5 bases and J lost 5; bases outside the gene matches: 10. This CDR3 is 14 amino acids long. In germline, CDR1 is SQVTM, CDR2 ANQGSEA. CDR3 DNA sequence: TGCAGCGTTACCCTGACAGGGGAGAGGGAGACCCAGTACTTC. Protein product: CSVTLTGERETQYF.

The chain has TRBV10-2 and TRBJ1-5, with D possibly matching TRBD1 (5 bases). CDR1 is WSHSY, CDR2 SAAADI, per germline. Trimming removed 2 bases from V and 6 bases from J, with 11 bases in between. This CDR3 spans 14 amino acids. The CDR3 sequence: CASSEGGASQPQHF. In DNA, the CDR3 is TGCGCCAGCAGTGAGGGAGGGGCGAGTCAGCCCCAGCATTTT.

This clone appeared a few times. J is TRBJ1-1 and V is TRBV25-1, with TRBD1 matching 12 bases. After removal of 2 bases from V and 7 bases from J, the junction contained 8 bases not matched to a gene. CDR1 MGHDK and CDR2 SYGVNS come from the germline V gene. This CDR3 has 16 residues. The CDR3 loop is CASSESGDRGLLEAFF. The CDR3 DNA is TGTGCCAGCAGTGAAAGTGGGGACAGGGGGCTCCTTGAAGCTTTCTTT.

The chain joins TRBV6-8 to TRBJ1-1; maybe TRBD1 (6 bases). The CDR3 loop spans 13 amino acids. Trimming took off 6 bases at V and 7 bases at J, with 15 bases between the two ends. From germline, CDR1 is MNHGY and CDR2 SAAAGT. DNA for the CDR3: TGTGCCAGCAGGTACAGGGAGGCCGGTGAAGCTTTCTTT. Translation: CASRYREAGEAFF.

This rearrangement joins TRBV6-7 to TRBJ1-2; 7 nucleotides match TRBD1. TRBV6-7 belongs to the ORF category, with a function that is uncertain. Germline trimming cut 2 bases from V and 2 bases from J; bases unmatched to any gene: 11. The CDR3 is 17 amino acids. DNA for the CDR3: TGTGCCAGCAGTTACAATCGGGACAGCATCCTCAACTATGGCTACACCTTC. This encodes CASSYNRDSILNYGYTF.

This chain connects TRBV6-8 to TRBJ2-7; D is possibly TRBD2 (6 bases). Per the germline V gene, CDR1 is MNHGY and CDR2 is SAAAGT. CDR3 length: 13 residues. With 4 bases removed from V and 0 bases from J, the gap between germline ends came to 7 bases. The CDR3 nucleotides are TGTGCCAGCAGTTCGGGAGCCTCCTACGAGCAGTACGTC. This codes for CASSSGASYEQYV.

The CDR3 DNA follows: TGTGCCAGCAGCTTAGGCCAGGCGAACACCGGGGAGCTGTTTTTT. It codes for CASSLGQANTGELFF. The chain employs TRBV11-3 and TRBJ2-2; D gene ambiguous. CDR3 length: 15 amino acids. Between the trimmed V and J ends, which lost 1 base and 0 bases, there was a span of 6 bases. Per the germline V gene, CDR1 is SGHNT and CDR2 is YENEEA.

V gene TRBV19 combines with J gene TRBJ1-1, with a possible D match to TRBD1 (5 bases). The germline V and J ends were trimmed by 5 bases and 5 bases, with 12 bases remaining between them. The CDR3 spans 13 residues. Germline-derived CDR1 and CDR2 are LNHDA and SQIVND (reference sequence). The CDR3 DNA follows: TGTGCCAGTAGTGAGGGACTTCGGACTGAAGCTTTCTTT. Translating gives CASSEGLRTEAFF. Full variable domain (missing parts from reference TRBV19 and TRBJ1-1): DGGITQSPKYLFRKEGQNVTLSCEQNLNHDAMYWYRQDPGQGLRLIYYSQIVNDFQKGDIAEGYSVSREKKESFPLTVTSAQKNPTAFYLCASSEGLRTEAFFGQGTRLTVV.

DNA of the CDR3: TGTGCCAGCAGTTACGGTCAGGGGACTTTCGAGCAGTACTTC. This codes for CASSYGQGTFEQYF. This chain connects TRBV6-8 to TRBJ2-7; D is possibly TRBD1 or TRBD2 (6 bases each). V lost 2 bases to trimming and J lost 6 bases, with 14 bases between them. This CDR3 has 14 amino acids. Germline CDR1 reads MNHGY; CDR2 reads SAAAGT.

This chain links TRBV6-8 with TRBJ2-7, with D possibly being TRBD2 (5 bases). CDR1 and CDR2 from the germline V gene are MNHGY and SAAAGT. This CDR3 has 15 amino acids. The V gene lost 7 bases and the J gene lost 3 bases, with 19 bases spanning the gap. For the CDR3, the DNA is TGTGCCAGCATTCGCCAGGTCGGGGAGAACTACGAGCAGTACTTC. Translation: CASIRQVGENYEQYF.

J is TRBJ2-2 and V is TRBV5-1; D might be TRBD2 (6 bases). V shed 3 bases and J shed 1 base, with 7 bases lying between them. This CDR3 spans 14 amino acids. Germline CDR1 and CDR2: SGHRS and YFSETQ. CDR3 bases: TGCGCCAGCAGCTACGGGGGGAACACCGGGGAGCTGTTTTTT. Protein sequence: CASSYGGNTGELFF.

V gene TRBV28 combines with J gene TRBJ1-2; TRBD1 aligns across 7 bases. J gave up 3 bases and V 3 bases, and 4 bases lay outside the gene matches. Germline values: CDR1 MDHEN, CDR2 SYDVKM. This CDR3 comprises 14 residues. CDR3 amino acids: CASSFRDRHYGYTF. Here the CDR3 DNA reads TGTGCCAGCAGTTTCCGGGACAGACACTATGGCTACACCTTC.

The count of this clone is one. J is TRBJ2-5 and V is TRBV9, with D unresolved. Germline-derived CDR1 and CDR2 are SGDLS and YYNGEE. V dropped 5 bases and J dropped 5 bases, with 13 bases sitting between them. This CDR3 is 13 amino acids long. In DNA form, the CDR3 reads TGTGCCAGCAGTCCGGAGTTCCATGAGACCCAGTACTTC. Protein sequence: CASSPEFHETQYF.

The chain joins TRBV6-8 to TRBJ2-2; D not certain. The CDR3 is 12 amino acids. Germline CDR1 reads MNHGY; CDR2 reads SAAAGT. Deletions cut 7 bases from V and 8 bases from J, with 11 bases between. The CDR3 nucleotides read TGTGCCAGCACCAGGAAGAGGGGGGAGCTGTTTTTT. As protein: CASTRKRGELFF.

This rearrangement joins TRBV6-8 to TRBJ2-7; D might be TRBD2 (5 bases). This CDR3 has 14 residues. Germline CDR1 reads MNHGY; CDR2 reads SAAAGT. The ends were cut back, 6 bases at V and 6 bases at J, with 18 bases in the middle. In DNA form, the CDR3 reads TGTGCCAGCAGCCTTACGGGCCCACGGGGCGAGCAGTACGTC. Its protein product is CASSLTGPRGEQYV.

CDR3 bases: TGTGCCAGCAGCCGGGACAGGGTATCGAACACCGGGGAGCTGTTTTTT. It codes for CASSRDRVSNTGELFF. The genes are TRBV6-8 and TRBJ2-2, with 9 positions matching TRBD1. The CDR3 is 16 residues long. The trim removed 6 bases at V and 0 bases at J, leaving 5 bases unmatched. CDR1 MNHGY and CDR2 SAAAGT come from the germline V gene.

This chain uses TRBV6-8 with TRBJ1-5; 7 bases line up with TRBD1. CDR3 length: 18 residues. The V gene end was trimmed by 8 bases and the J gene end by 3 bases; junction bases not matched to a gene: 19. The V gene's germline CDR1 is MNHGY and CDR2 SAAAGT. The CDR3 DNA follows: TGTGCCAGCTCTCCCTCCCAAGGACAGGCAGAGTTCAATCAGCCCCAGCATTTT. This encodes CASSPSQGQAEFNQPQHF.

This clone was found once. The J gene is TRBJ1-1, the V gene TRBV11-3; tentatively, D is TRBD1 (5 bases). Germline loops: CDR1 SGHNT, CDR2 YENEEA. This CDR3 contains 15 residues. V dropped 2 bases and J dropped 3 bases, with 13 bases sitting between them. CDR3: CASSLRGQGYTEAFF. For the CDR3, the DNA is TGTGCCAGCAGCTTAAGAGGCCAGGGTTACACTGAAGCTTTCTTT.

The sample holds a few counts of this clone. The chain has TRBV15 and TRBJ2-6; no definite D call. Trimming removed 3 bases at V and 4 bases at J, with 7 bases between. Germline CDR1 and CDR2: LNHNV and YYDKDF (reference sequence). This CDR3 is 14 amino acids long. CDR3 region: CATSRALGANVLTF. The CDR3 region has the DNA TGTGCCACCAGCAGGGCGCTGGGGGCCAACGTCCTGACTTTC.